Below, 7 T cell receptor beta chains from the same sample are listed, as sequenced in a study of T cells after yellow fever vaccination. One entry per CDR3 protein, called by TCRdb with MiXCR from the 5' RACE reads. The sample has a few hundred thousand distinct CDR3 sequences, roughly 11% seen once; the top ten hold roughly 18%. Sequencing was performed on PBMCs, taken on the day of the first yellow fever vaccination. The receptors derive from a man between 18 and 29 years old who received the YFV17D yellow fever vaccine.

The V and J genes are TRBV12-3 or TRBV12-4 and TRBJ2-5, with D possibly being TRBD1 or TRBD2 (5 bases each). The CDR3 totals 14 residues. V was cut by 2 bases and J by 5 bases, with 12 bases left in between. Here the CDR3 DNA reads TGTGCCAGCAGTTTATACGTCGAGGGGGAGACCCAGTACTTC. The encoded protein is CASSLYVEGETQYF.

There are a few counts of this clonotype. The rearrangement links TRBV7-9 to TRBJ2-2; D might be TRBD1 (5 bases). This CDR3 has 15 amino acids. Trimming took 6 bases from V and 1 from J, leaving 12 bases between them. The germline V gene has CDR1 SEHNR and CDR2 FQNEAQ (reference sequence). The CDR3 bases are TGTGCCAGCAGAGCGACAGTGCGGAACACCGGGGAGCTGTTTTTT. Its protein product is CASRATVRNTGELFF.

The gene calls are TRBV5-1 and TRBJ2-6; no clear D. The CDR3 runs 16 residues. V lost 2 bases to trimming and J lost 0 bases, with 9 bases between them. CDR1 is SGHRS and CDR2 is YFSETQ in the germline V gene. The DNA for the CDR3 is TGCGCCAGCAGCTTCATGACAAACTCTGGGGCCAACGTCCTGACTTTC. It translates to CASSFMTNSGANVLTF.

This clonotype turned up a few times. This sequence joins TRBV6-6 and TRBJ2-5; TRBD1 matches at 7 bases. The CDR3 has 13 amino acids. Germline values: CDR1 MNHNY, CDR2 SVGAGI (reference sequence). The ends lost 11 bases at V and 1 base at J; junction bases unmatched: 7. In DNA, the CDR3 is TGTGCCGGCGGACAGGCTCGCCAAGAGACCCAGTACTTC. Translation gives CAGGQARQETQYF.

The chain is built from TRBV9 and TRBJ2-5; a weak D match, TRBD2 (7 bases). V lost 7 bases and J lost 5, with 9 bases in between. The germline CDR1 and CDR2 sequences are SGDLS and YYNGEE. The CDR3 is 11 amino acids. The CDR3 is CASGGAETQYF. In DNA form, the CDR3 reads TGTGCCAGCGGGGGGGCGGAGACCCAGTACTTC. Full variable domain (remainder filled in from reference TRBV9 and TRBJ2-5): DSGVTQTPKHLITATGQRVTLRCSPRSGDLSVYWYQQSLDQGLQFLIQYYNGEERAKGNILERFSAQQFPDLHSELNLSSLELGDSALYFCASGGAETQYFGPGTRLLVL.

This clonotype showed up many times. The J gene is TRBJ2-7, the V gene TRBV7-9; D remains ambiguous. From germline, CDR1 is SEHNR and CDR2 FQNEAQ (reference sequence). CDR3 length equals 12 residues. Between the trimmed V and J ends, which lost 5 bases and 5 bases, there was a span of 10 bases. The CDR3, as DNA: TGTGCCAGCAGCCCCCGTCCCCACGAGCAGTACTTC. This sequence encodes CASSPRPHEQYF.

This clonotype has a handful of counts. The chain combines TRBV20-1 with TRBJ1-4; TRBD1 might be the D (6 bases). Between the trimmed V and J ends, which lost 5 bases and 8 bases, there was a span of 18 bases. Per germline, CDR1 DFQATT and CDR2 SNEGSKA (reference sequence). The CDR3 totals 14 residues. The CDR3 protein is CSARDRGAREKLFF. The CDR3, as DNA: TGCAGTGCTCGGGATCGGGGGGCGCGGGAAAAACTGTTTTTT.